The present T cell receptor beta chain was sequenced within a study of blood T cell repertoires in COVID-19. Study-level background: The United States, Italy and Spain supplied acute and convalescent COVID-19 samples. PBMCs, B-cell-depleted T cells, or T cells provided the cDNA or gDNA that made up the material.

Methods used by the authors: Reference gene primer amplification in the assay estimated nucleated cell counts. Measured with immunoSEQ multiplex PCR; TCRdb has only the in-frame clones, and not every one. The DNA was the basis for D and trimming; V, J and clone size are from that table. In the table there are around 200,000 clones, around nine tenths of which are singletons. The V gene's germline CDR1 is MGHDK and CDR2 SYGVNS. This CDR3 comprises 16 residues. Trimming took off 4 bases at V and 0 bases at J, with 16 bases between the two ends. The sample taken for sequencing was peripheral blood. The chain carries TRBV25-1 and TRBJ2-7, with D possibly matching TRBD1 (6 bases). This sequence originates from a man in his forties with active or convalescent COVID-19. The CDR3 loop reads CASSAVRTASSYEQYF. DNA of the CDR3: TGTGCCAGCAGTGCGGTCCGGACAGCTAGCTCCTACGAGCAGTACTTC.